These 25 T cell receptor beta chains were sequenced from one sample in a study of OX40 agonist ivuxolimab in advanced cancers. Profiled with immunoSEQ multiplex PCR; TCRdb holds only in-frame clones, not every one. The sample consists of tens of thousands of clones, approximately 86% of them appearing once. This specimen consisted of CD4+ or CD8+ T cells sorted from blood, obtained in a trial of the OX40 agonist ivuxolimab. These receptors all stem from an adult with an advanced solid tumor such as melanoma, head and neck, liver or kidney cancer.

The V and J genes are TRBV5-1 and TRBJ2-3, with TRBD1 as a possible D gene (5 bases). Trimming shortened V by 2 bases and J by 13 bases, and 14 bases separated the two germline ends. The CDR3 has 12 amino acids. CDR1 is SGHRS, CDR2 YFSETQ, per germline. The CDR3 DNA sequence: TGCGCCAGCAGCTTCTTATGGGGCGCGGAGTATTTT. Protein sequence: CASSFLWGAEYF.

The CDR3 region has the DNA TGTGCCAGCAGCTTGGGTGGGGGACTTTCGGTTCCCGGGGAGCTGTTTTTT. This codes for CASSLGGGLSVPGELFF. V and J are TRBV7-9 and TRBJ2-2; a weak D match, TRBD2 (6 bases). CDR1 and CDR2 (germline): SEHNR, FQNEAQ (reference sequence). The CDR3 is 17 amino acids. The V gene lost 3 bases and the J gene lost 6 bases, with 20 bases spanning the gap. The full variable domain, in which reference TRBV7-9 and TRBJ2-2 provide the parts outside the CDR3, is DTGVSQNPRHKITKRGQNVTFRCDPISEHNRLYWYRQTLGQGPEFLTYFQNEAQLEKSRLLSDRFSAERPKGSFSTLEIQRTEQGDSAMYLCASSLGGGLSVPGELFFGEGSRLTVL.

The chain uses TRBV11-2 and TRBJ2-1; D is perhaps TRBD1 (6 bases). This CDR3 has 12 residues. Germline V lookup: CDR1 SGHAT, CDR2 FQNNGV. V lost 4 bases, J lost 7 bases, and 8 bases lay in between. CDR3 region: CASSSTGNEQFF. As DNA, the CDR3 is TGTGCCAGCAGCTCCACAGGGAATGAGCAGTTCTTC. Full variable domain (rest looked up from reference TRBV11-2 and TRBJ2-1): EAGVAQSPRYKIIEKRQSVAFWCNPISGHATLYWYQQILGQGPKLLIQFQNNGVVDDSQLPKDRFSAERLKGVDSTLKIQPAKLEDSAVYLCASSSTGNEQFFGPGTRLTVL.

The chain joins TRBV4-2 to TRBJ1-2; 7 nucleotides match TRBD1. In germline, CDR1 is LGHNA, CDR2 YNFKEQ. The J segment lost 4 bases and the V segment lost 0 bases, leaving 5 bases of the junction unmatched. CDR3 length equals 15 residues. DNA of the CDR3: TGTGCCAGCAGCCAAGAAGGGGACAGTGTCTATGGCTACACCTTC. It yields the protein CASSQEGDSVYGYTF.

By frequency in the sample, this clone is medium-sized. V usage is TRBV28 and J usage is TRBJ2-7; the D is unclear. This CDR3 has 12 amino acids. The germline V and J ends were trimmed by 5 bases and 2 bases, with 7 bases remaining between them. Germline values: CDR1 MDHEN, CDR2 SYDVKM. CDR3 residues: CASSPRAYEQYF. The CDR3 DNA reads as TGTGCCAGCAGTCCGCGCGCCTACGAGCAGTACTTC.

This chain connects TRBV10-1 to TRBJ2-3, with D possibly TRBD2 on 5 matching bases. Germline CDR1 WNHNN, CDR2 SYGVQD (reference sequence). This CDR3 comprises 15 residues. Trimming removed 4 bases from V and 3 bases from J, with 14 bases in between. The CDR3 reads CASSAASWATDTQYF. CDR3 DNA sequence: TGCGCCAGCAGTGCCGCTAGCTGGGCTACAGATACGCAGTATTTT.

The chain has TRBV7-6 and TRBJ2-7; 11 nucleotides line up with TRBD1. The CDR3 spans 15 residues. V was pared by 1 base and J by 6 bases, with 5 bases of the junction left unmatched. CDR1 is SGHVS, CDR2 FNYEAQ, per germline. The CDR3 spells CASSLVGQGAFEQYF. CDR3 DNA: TGTGCCAGCAGCTTAGTAGGACAGGGGGCTTTCGAGCAGTACTTC. The entire variable domain, with the rest obtained from reference TRBV7-6 and TRBJ2-7, is as follows: GAGVSQSPRYKVTKRGQDVALRCDPISGHVSLYWYRQALGQGPEFLTYFNYEAQQDKSGLPNDRFSAERPEGSISTLTIQRTEQRDSAMYRCASSLVGQGAFEQYFGPGTRLTVT.

The V and J genes are TRBV7-8 and TRBJ1-4; no clear D. Trimming shortened V by 1 base and J by 7 bases, and 4 bases separated the two germline ends. Germline V gene sequence: CDR1 SGHVS, CDR2 FQNEAQ. The CDR3 totals 12 residues. CDR3 DNA sequence: TGTGCCAGCAGCTTAGATCTTGAAAAACTGTTTTTT. Protein product: CASSLDLEKLFF.

The chain links TRBV19 to TRBJ1-4; D gene unclear. V dropped 6 bases and J dropped 6 bases, with 17 bases sitting between them. Germline loops: CDR1 LNHDA, CDR2 SQIVND (reference sequence). CDR3 length equals 15 residues. The CDR3 sequence is CASREQHIFDEKLFF. The CDR3 DNA reads as TGTGCCAGTAGAGAACAGCACATATTCGATGAAAAACTGTTTTTT.

This rearrangement joins TRBV11-2 to TRBJ2-7; D remains ambiguous. Trimming took off 3 bases at V and 4 bases at J, with 10 bases between the two ends. The germline V gene encodes CDR1 SGHAT and CDR2 FQNNGV. The CDR3 has 13 residues. The CDR3 DNA reads TGTGCCAGCAGCTTTGTCAGTATTTACGAGCAGTACTTC. Its protein is CASSFVSIYEQYF. Filled out from reference TRBV11-2 and TRBJ2-7, the complete variable domain reads EAGVAQSPRYKIIEKRQSVAFWCNPISGHATLYWYQQILGQGPKLLIQFQNNGVVDDSQLPKDRFSAERLKGVDSTLKIQPAKLEDSAVYLCASSFVSIYEQYFGPGTRLTVT.

The chain has TRBV30 and TRBJ2-7; 10 bases fit TRBD2. V lost 3 bases to trimming and J lost 5 bases; unmatched junction nucleotides: 10. The length of the CDR3 is 15 residues. Germline CDR1 is GTSNPN and CDR2 is SVGIG (reference sequence). CDR3 DNA sequence: TGTGCCTGGAGCGTTTCTAGCGGGAGTAACCACGAGCAGTACTTC. As protein: CAWSVSSGSNHEQYF.

Written as DNA, the CDR3 is TGTGCCAGCAGCTCAGGATACGAGCAGTACTTC. It yields the protein CASSSGYEQYF. The V and J genes are TRBV5-6 and TRBJ2-7; D unclear. Germline loops: CDR1 SGHDT, CDR2 YYEEEE. The length of the CDR3 is 11 residues. The V and J ends lost 3 bases and 4 bases respectively, with 5 bases between them.

This chain links TRBV13 with TRBJ2-2; D uncertain. The CDR3 consists of 14 residues. Germline V gives CDR1 PRHDT, CDR2 FYEKMQ (reference sequence). Trimming removed 3 bases from V and 1 base from J, with 6 bases in between. In DNA form, the CDR3 reads TGTGCCAGCAGCTTCGGGCGGAACACCGGGGAGCTGTTTTTT. The encoded protein is CASSFGRNTGELFF.

This clone is a singleton in its sample. V and J are TRBV7-9 and TRBJ2-7; a weak D match, TRBD1 (6 bases). This CDR3 has 14 amino acids. V shed 4 bases and J shed 3 bases, with 13 bases lying between them. The germline V gene has CDR1 SEHNR and CDR2 FQNEAQ (reference sequence). CDR3: CASSSWTDFYEQYF. As DNA, the CDR3 is TGTGCCAGCAGCTCGTGGACAGACTTCTACGAGCAGTACTTC.

The rearrangement links TRBV27 to TRBJ2-7; D is ambiguous. Per germline, CDR1 MNHEY and CDR2 SMNVEV (reference sequence). Trimming took off 3 bases at V and 0 bases at J, with 6 bases between the two ends. This CDR3 has 13 residues. CDR3 coding DNA: TGTGCCAGCAGTTTCTCCAGCTCCTACGAGCAGTACTTC. It translates to CASSFSSSYEQYF.

This chain's CDR3 is CASSGGDSSSYNEQFF. The CDR3 DNA sequence: TGTGCCAGCAGCGGGGGGGACTCAAGCTCCTACAATGAGCAGTTCTTC. The V call is TRBV28, the J call TRBJ2-1; 8 nucleotides match TRBD2. The V and J ends lost 6 bases and 0 bases, in that order; junction bases with no gene match: 7. Germline CDR1 is MDHEN and CDR2 is SYDVKM. CDR3 length: 16 amino acids.

The V and J genes are TRBV10-3 and TRBJ2-2, with a weak D call TRBD2 (5 bases). V gave up 0 bases and J gave up 1 base, with 9 bases separating them. The CDR3 is made up of 16 amino acids. CDR1 is ENHRY and CDR2 is SYGVKD in the germline V gene. CDR3 region: CAISESFGMNTGELFF. CDR3 bases: TGTGCCATCAGTGAGTCGTTCGGGATGAACACCGGGGAGCTGTTTTTT.

The J gene is TRBJ2-5, the V gene TRBV4-1, with D maybe TRBD1 (6 bases). Germline CDR1 and CDR2: MGHRA and YSYEKL. The CDR3 length is 15 residues. Deletions cut 1 base from V and 2 bases from J, with 11 bases between. CDR3: CASSQGGLGQETQYF. CDR3 sequence (DNA): TGCGCCAGCAGCCAAGGGGGGCTGGGGCAAGAGACCCAGTACTTC.

The CDR3 region has the DNA TGCAGCGCCCTAGACGCCAGCCGGCTTTACGAGCAGTACTTC. This codes for CSALDASRLYEQYF. The chain combines TRBV29-1 with TRBJ2-7, with D uncertain. Germline CDR1 SQVTM, CDR2 ANQGSEA. The CDR3 is 14 amino acids. Between the trimmed V and J ends, which lost 7 bases and 4 bases, there was a span of 20 bases.

The chain links TRBV28 to TRBJ2-3; 8 bases match TRBD1. From germline, CDR1 is MDHEN and CDR2 SYDVKM. Trimming cost V 3 bases and J 3 bases; bases outside gene matches: 11. CDR3 length: 17 amino acids. The CDR3 region has the DNA TGTGCCAGCAGTTTCAATGTGCGGGACAGGATAACAGATACGCAGTATTTT. Protein sequence: CASSFNVRDRITDTQYF.

This sequence joins TRBV7-2 and TRBJ1-6; D gene ambiguous. V lost 1 base and J lost 10, with 8 bases in between. The CDR3 is made up of 13 amino acids. Germline V CDR1 and CDR2: SGHTA, FQGNSA. The CDR3 is CASSLVGLSPLHF. The CDR3 region has the DNA TGTGCCAGCAGCTTAGTAGGCTTGTCACCCCTCCACTTT. Full variable domain (outside the CDR3, taken from reference TRBV7-2 and TRBJ1-6): GAGVSQSPSNKVTEKGKDVELRCDPISGHTALYWYRQSLGQGLEFLIYFQGNSAPDKSGLPSDRFSAERTGGSVSTLTIQRTQQEDSAVYLCASSLVGLSPLHFGNGTRLTVT.

The chain has TRBV28 and TRBJ2-5; D is unclear. The CDR3 is 11 amino acids. V was trimmed by 3 bases and J by 2 bases, leaving 1 base between them. Germline V gene lookup returns CDR1 MDHEN and CDR2 SYDVKM. As DNA, the CDR3 is TGTGCCAGCAGTTTTCAAGAGACCCAGTACTTC. This encodes CASSFQETQYF.

This clone was counted once. The chain uses TRBV29-1 and TRBJ2-7; the D gene is possibly TRBD2 (5 bases). This CDR3 has 13 amino acids. V dropped 4 bases and J dropped 1 base, with 11 bases sitting between them. Germline V gives CDR1 SQVTM, CDR2 ANQGSEA. CDR3 bases: TGCAGCGTTGGGGAAGCGGCTTCCTACGAGCAGTACTTC. Amino acid sequence: CSVGEAASYEQYF.

The gene calls are TRBV6-5 and TRBJ2-5; D gene unclear. Per germline, CDR1 MNHEY and CDR2 SVGAGI. The CDR3 length is 13 residues. V lost 0 bases and J lost 6, with 8 bases in between. CDR3 residues: CASSYSILQTQYF. As DNA, the CDR3 is TGTGCCAGCAGTTACTCGATCCTCCAGACCCAGTACTTC.

The chain joins TRBV4-3 to TRBJ2-3; a weak D match, TRBD2 (6 bases). The length of the CDR3 is 13 residues. Germline V gene data show CDR1 as LGHNA and CDR2 as YSLEER. The V gene lost 2 bases and the J gene lost 4 bases, with 7 bases spanning the gap. The CDR3 DNA sequence: TGCGCCAGCAGCCAAAGGGAGGCAGATACGCAGTATTTT. Translated, it gives CASSQREADTQYF.